The 27 T cell receptor beta chains below were found in one sample sequenced in a study of T cells after somatic rescue of genetic block. Libraries were prepared by immunoSEQ multiplex PCR; TCRdb keeps only in-frame clonotypes and omits some of them. Seen here are 67,000 or so clones, about nine tenths observed once, and the top ten hold 2.5% to 3%. The source material was peripheral blood mononuclear cells (PBMCs). These receptors were obtained from a man younger than 45.

The chain couples TRBV10-2 to TRBJ1-5, with no clear D. Trimming cost V 3 bases and J 0 bases, with 6 bases left between them. CDR3 length equals 14 residues. Germline CDR1 is WSHSY and CDR2 is SAAADI. Here the CDR3 DNA reads TGCGCCAGCAGTGACAAGTCTAGCAATCAGCCCCAGCATTTT. Its protein product is CASSDKSSNQPQHF.

The chain carries TRBV28 and TRBJ2-3; D perhaps matches TRBD2 (6 bases). Trimming pared 2 bases from V and 3 bases from J, leaving 12 bases between. Germline CDR1 reads MDHEN; CDR2 reads SYDVKM. The CDR3 length is 15 residues. CDR3 nucleotides: TGTGCCAGCAGTTTAGGGGGGACTGGAACAGATACGCAGTATTTT. It translates to CASSLGGTGTDTQYF.

The chain carries TRBV29-1 and TRBJ2-2; D remains unclear. CDR3 length: 16 amino acids. V was clipped by 1 base and J by 1 base, with 13 bases between them. Germline V CDR1 and CDR2: SQVTM, ANQGSEA. The CDR3 DNA sequence: TGCAGCGTTGAAGGGGATATCACGGGGAACACCGGGGAGCTGTTTTTT. It encodes CSVEGDITGNTGELFF.

J is TRBJ1-1 and V is TRBV5-5; TRBD1 agrees at 8 bases. This CDR3 has 15 amino acids. The germline V gene has CDR1 SGHKS and CDR2 YYEKEE (reference sequence). V lost 3 bases and J lost 8; bases outside the gene matches: 12. The CDR3 sequence: CASSWARDRSPEAFF. As DNA, the CDR3 is TGTGCCAGCAGCTGGGCCCGGGACAGGTCCCCGGAAGCTTTCTTT.

As DNA, the CDR3 is TGCAGTGCTCTCCATGACCCCGAGCAGTACTTC. It translates to CSALHDPEQYF. The genes are TRBV20-1 and TRBJ2-7, with D hard to call. The CDR3 loop spans 11 amino acids. With 5 bases removed from V and 6 bases from J, the gap between germline ends came to 11 bases. The germline V gene has CDR1 DFQATT and CDR2 SNEGSKA (reference sequence).

The chain combines TRBV7-6 with TRBJ1-1; D is uncertain. The V gene lost 8 bases and the J gene lost 1 base, with 11 bases spanning the gap. The CDR3 is 13 residues long. CDR1 is SGHVS, CDR2 FNYEAQ, per germline. The chain's CDR3 is CASRLRENTEAFF. The CDR3 coding sequence is TGTGCCAGCCGTCTTCGGGAGAACACTGAAGCTTTCTTT.

The chain joins TRBV2 to TRBJ1-1; TRBD1 matches 8 bases. The V segment lost 7 bases and the J segment 3 bases; nucleotides outside the gene matches: 7. The germline CDR1 and CDR2 sequences are SNHLY and FYNNEI. This CDR3 contains 14 residues. The CDR3 sequence is CASNRQGRYTEAFF. CDR3 DNA sequence: TGTGCCAGCAATCGACAGGGGCGGTACACTGAAGCTTTCTTT.

The rearrangement links TRBV28 to TRBJ1-2; D uncertain. Germline values: CDR1 MDHEN, CDR2 SYDVKM. This CDR3 spans 13 amino acids. V gave up 6 bases and J gave up 5 bases, with 13 bases separating them. The CDR3, as DNA: TGTGCCAGCAGGCCGGGTCGGAGTTATGGCTACACCTTC. This encodes CASRPGRSYGYTF.

CDR3 nucleotides: TGTGCCAGCTCACCGCGGACAGTCGCAACTAATGAAAAACTGTTTTTT. Translating it yields CASSPRTVATNEKLFF. The chain recombines TRBV18 with TRBJ1-4; a weak D match, TRBD1 (6 bases). V was trimmed by 3 bases and J by 0 bases, leaving 11 bases between them. The length of the CDR3 is 16 residues. From germline, CDR1 is KGHSH and CDR2 LQKENI.

This clone was observed a handful of times. The chain joins TRBV28 to TRBJ1-1; D is ambiguous. Trimming removed 5 bases from V and 5 bases from J, with 6 bases in between. CDR1 is MDHEN and CDR2 is SYDVKM in the germline V gene. CDR3 length: 11 amino acids. The CDR3 here is CASSLKTEAFF. Written as DNA, the CDR3 is TGTGCCAGCAGTCTCAAGACTGAAGCTTTCTTT.

This chain connects TRBV7-2 to TRBJ2-1, with D maybe TRBD1 (5 bases). From germline, CDR1 is SGHTA and CDR2 FQGNSA. Trimming removed 4 bases at V and 2 bases at J, with 12 bases between. The CDR3 runs to 15 residues. The CDR3 sequence is CASSSQGFPYNEQFF. CDR3 bases: TGTGCCAGCAGCTCCCAGGGATTCCCCTACAATGAGCAGTTCTTC.

The chain has TRBV6-5 and TRBJ1-1; tentatively, D is TRBD1 (6 bases). Germline lookup yields CDR1 MNHEY and CDR2 SVGAGI. V dropped 7 bases and J dropped 1 base, with 10 bases sitting between them. The CDR3 length is 13 residues. CDR3 protein: CASNTGRNTEAFF. CDR3 coding DNA: TGTGCCAGCAACACAGGGCGGAACACTGAAGCTTTCTTT.

This clone has only one observation. The chain recombines TRBV4-3 with TRBJ2-1, with D perhaps TRBD2 (6 bases). The germline gives CDR1 LGHNA, CDR2 YSLEER. V was clipped by 0 bases and J by 7 bases, with 13 bases between them. This CDR3 contains 15 residues. CDR3 amino acids: CASSQDRASVNEQFF. Here the CDR3 DNA reads TGCGCCAGCAGCCAAGATCGGGCTAGCGTGAATGAGCAGTTCTTC.

The chain recombines TRBV7-9 with TRBJ2-3, with D maybe TRBD2 (5 bases). The CDR3 has 13 amino acids. Trimming shortened V by 1 base and J by 5 bases, and 7 bases separated the two germline ends. The germline CDR1 and CDR2 sequences are SEHNR and FQNEAQ (reference sequence). CDR3 sequence reads: CASSLVGVDTQYF. The DNA for the CDR3 is TGTGCCAGCAGCTTAGTCGGGGTAGATACGCAGTATTTT.

The V gene is TRBV28, the J gene TRBJ2-7, with 15 bases matching TRBD2. Germline CDR1 is MDHEN and CDR2 is SYDVKM. The CDR3 has 18 residues. The junction had 14 bases not matched to a gene; V was cut back by 7 bases and J by 4 bases. CDR3 loop: CASNPAEGLAGGMYEQYF. For the CDR3, the DNA is TGTGCCAGCAACCCGGCAGAGGGACTAGCGGGAGGTATGTACGAGCAGTACTTC. The variable domain in full, with the rest retrieved from reference TRBV28 and TRBJ2-7, is DVKVTQSSRYLVKRTGEKVFLECVQDMDHENMFWYRQDPGLGLRLIYFSYDVKMKEKGDIPEGYSVSREKKERFSLILESASTNQTSMYLCASNPAEGLAGGMYEQYFGPGTRLTVT.

This sequence joins TRBV6-6 and TRBJ2-7; D not certain. CDR1 and CDR2 (germline): MNHNY, SVGAGI (reference sequence). The CDR3 totals 15 residues. V lost 0 bases and J lost 2, with 11 bases in between. The CDR3 bases are TGTGCCAGCAGTTACTCGGTCCGGACGACCTACGAGCAGTACTTC. Translating gives CASSYSVRTTYEQYF.

The chain recombines TRBV14 with TRBJ2-1, with TRBD2 matching 13 bases. CDR3 length: 18 amino acids. Germline CDR1 is SGHDN and CDR2 is FVKESK. The V gene end was trimmed by 1 base and the J gene end by 3 bases; junction bases not matched to a gene: 6. This CDR3 is CASSQVRTSGRNYNEQFF. The CDR3 bases are TGTGCCAGCAGCCAAGTTCGGACTAGCGGGAGAAACTACAATGAGCAGTTCTTC.

This clone was picked up a small number of times. CDR3 in amino acids: CASSLGQGHIQYF. Here the CDR3 DNA reads TGTGCCAGCAGCTTGGGGCAGGGACACATTCAGTACTTC. V gene TRBV5-6 combines with J gene TRBJ2-4; D may correspond to TRBD1 or TRBD2 (5 bases each). The CDR3 loop spans 13 amino acids. V lost 0 bases to trimming and J lost 8 bases, with 9 bases between them. Germline V gene lookup returns CDR1 SGHDT and CDR2 YYEEEE. The whole variable domain, filled in from reference TRBV5-6 and TRBJ2-4, reads DAGVTQSPTHLIKTRGQQVTLRCSPKSGHDTVSWYQQALGQGPQFIFQYYEEEERQRGNFPDRFSGHQFPNYSSELNVNALLLGDSALYLCASSLGQGHIQYFGAGTRLSVL.

The chain combines TRBV2 with TRBJ2-2, with 14 bases lining up with TRBD2. From germline, CDR1 is SNHLY and CDR2 FYNNEI. This CDR3 has 19 amino acids. The V and J ends lost 6 bases and 1 base, in that order; junction bases with no gene match: 10. For the CDR3, the DNA is TGTGCCAGCAGCATAGATGGGACTAGCGGGAGCGAGAACACCGGGGAGCTGTTTTTT. Amino acid sequence: CASSIDGTSGSENTGELFF.

The J gene is TRBJ2-7, the V gene TRBV5-1, with 9 bases fitting TRBD1. J gave up 3 bases and V 3 bases, and 4 bases lay outside the gene matches. This CDR3 has 14 amino acids. The germline V gene has CDR1 SGHRS and CDR2 YFSETQ. CDR3 nucleotide sequence: TGCGCCAGCAGCTCCGGGACAGGGAACTACGAGCAGTACTTC. It encodes CASSSGTGNYEQYF.

The rearrangement joins TRBV5-6 to TRBJ2-3; 9 bases match TRBD2. V was clipped by 3 bases and J by 0 bases; unmatched bases: 2. CDR3 size: 15 residues. CDR1 and CDR2 from the germline V gene are SGHDT and YYEEEE. CDR3: CASSWTSVSTDTQYF. The DNA for the CDR3 is TGTGCCAGCAGCTGGACTAGCGTGAGCACAGATACGCAGTATTTT.

The chain links TRBV6-4 to TRBJ2-3, with a possible D match to TRBD2 (7 bases). The V end lost 6 bases, the J end lost 0 bases, and 10 bases lay between the germline ends. The CDR3 consists of 14 residues. Germline V gene data show CDR1 as MRHNA and CDR2 as SNTAGT. Here the CDR3 DNA reads TGTGCCAGCAGGCGGGGGCCTAGCACAGATACGCAGTATTTT. This sequence encodes CASRRGPSTDTQYF.

The chain uses TRBV6-6 and TRBJ2-3; D is undetermined. V was clipped by 7 bases and J by 0 bases, with 11 bases between them. Germline V CDR1 and CDR2: MNHNY, SVGAGI (reference sequence). This CDR3 is built from 14 residues. The chain's CDR3 is CASTPGRSTDTQYF. CDR3 bases: TGTGCCAGCACCCCCGGCCGGAGCACAGATACGCAGTATTTT.

A single count supports this clone. V is TRBV19 and J is TRBJ2-1; D might be TRBD2 (5 bases). The germline V gene encodes CDR1 LNHDA and CDR2 SQIVND (reference sequence). This CDR3 is 15 amino acids long. V lost 8 bases and J lost 0, with 14 bases in between. CDR3 DNA: TGTGCCAGTCGGACTGGAGAGATCTCCTACAATGAGCAGTTCTTC. Translation: CASRTGEISYNEQFF.

The rearrangement joins TRBV7-2 to TRBJ2-7; D is perhaps TRBD1 or TRBD2 (5 bases each). This CDR3 comprises 12 residues. Germline values: CDR1 SGHTA, CDR2 FQGNSA. V lost 5 bases to trimming and J lost 2 bases, with 7 bases between them. The CDR3 DNA reads TGTGCCAGCAGCGAGGGGCCCTACGAGCAGTACTTC. It encodes CASSEGPYEQYF.

The CDR3 protein is CASRTSGRDEQFF. CDR3 nucleotide sequence: TGTGCCAGCAGGACTAGCGGGAGAGATGAGCAGTTCTTC. This sequence joins TRBV6-5 and TRBJ2-1, with TRBD2 matching 12 bases. The V segment lost 6 bases and the J segment 8 bases; nucleotides outside the gene matches: 2. CDR3 size: 13 residues. CDR1 is MNHEY, CDR2 SVGAGI, per germline.

This chain connects TRBV7-6 to TRBJ2-1; 8 bases agree with TRBD1. The V gene end was trimmed by 5 bases and the J gene end by 7 bases; junction bases not matched to a gene: 16. CDR3 length equals 17 residues. Germline CDR1 and CDR2: SGHVS and FNYEAQ. In DNA form, the CDR3 reads TGTGCCAGCAGCCATCATCCTCTACAGGGGGAACGGAATGAGCAGTTCTTC. Residues: CASSHHPLQGERNEQFF.